One T cell receptor (beta chain) is described in this entry. The clone's antigen remains unknown. Per-base qualities were not stored, and no clone one base away is much larger. From the cysteine through the phenylalanine, the CDR3 covers 14 amino acids. Of the read, only the CDR3 DNA is kept; its 42 bases are in frame from base 1. Per the germline V gene (reference sequence), GTSNPN is the CDR1 and SVGIG is the CDR2. Trimming takes 0 bases from V and 2 bases from J, and the germline ends sit 11 bases apart. TCRbeta CDR3 regions were amplified from genomic DNA by means of the immunoSEQ Assay, a bias-controlled multiplex PCR. Concerning the study's data processing: The number of nucleated cells in each sample was estimated by amplification of reference gene primers within the assay. Sequence reads were collapsed and filtered to measure the absolute abundance of every unique TCRbeta CDR3 rearrangement. For each sample, productive Simpson clonality was calculated by taking the square root of Simpson's diversity index across productive rearrangements. Imported from immuneACCESS, the table was reduced by TCRdb to in-frame sequences with V and J called. These copies leave out some clones; in studies compared against another copy, an unresolved V gene accounts for under half, and the cause of the remainder is not known. The DNA gave D and trimming, while V, J and clone size come from that table. The sample table holds approximately 250,000 clones, of which 70% to 90% were seen once. The ten largest make up around 14% of the sample.

These data come from a study of blood T cell repertoires in COVID-19 (TCRdb year 2020). Notes on the research overall: Samples from collaborators originated in the United States, Italy and Spain and spanned both the acute and convalescent phases of COVID-19. The material from the prospective study consisted of cDNA or gDNA derived from T cells, B-cell-depleted T cells, or PBMCs. Deeply sampled blood TCRbeta repertoires from subjects exposed to, actively infected with, or recovered from COVID-19 were included in the dataset. The repertoires were made available in a free public database intended to serve as a resource for research on the immune response to SARS-CoV-2. The samples were drawn from two sources: the first 160 participants of the ongoing ImmuneRACE study, and about 1,300 subjects contributed by 6 global collaborators. Sample metadata almost always included a de-identified subject ID, COVID-19 status, age in years and sex. Where available, HLA class I and class II types were obtained from metadata supplied by the sample provider rather than from assay-based typing.

The paper's findings and limits, for the study overall: The quantity of clinical and demographic metadata differed by source and by participant and was supplied without curation.

At one collaborating source in Seattle, patients were enrolled during active infection and were followed longitudinally through the course of disease. Whole blood was collected in K2EDTA tubes by collaborating institutions according to the institutions' own protocols. For TCRbeta analysis, collaborator samples were shipped as frozen whole blood, as isolated PBMCs, or as DNA extracted from either sample type. This sequence uses TRBV30 and TRBJ2-7, with the D gene call left open. The sequenced sample consisted of peripheral blood. The receptor comes from a woman in her seventies with COVID-19, enrolled during active disease. The CDR3 has the sequence CAWSVGGDAYEQYF. The DNA sequence follows: TGTGCCTGGAGTGTAGGCGGCGACGCCTACGAGCAGTACTTC.